The 31 T cell receptor beta chains below come from one sample, sequenced in a study of blood T cell repertoires in COVID-19 (dated by TCRdb to between 2020 and 2021). Receptor amplification or capture employed the immunoSEQ multiplex PCR assay. TCRdb obtained this table from immuneACCESS and retained in-frame rearrangements with V and J assigned. These tables miss some clones; where compared with another copy, unresolved V genes account for less than half of the shortfall, and the remainder is unexplained. This sample is represented by under 250,000 clones; 70% to 90% of them were singletons. The ten largest clones represent 2.5% to 3% of the sample. Source material: peripheral blood. The receptors originated from a woman between 70 and 85 years old with active or convalescent COVID-19.

The chain is built from TRBV5-1 and TRBJ2-3, with TRBD2 matching over 10 bases. The ends lost 1 base at V and 6 bases at J; junction bases unmatched: 8. The CDR3 extends over 16 amino acids. CDR1 SGHRS and CDR2 YFSETQ come from the germline V gene. CDR3 sequence reads: CASSLIPTSGADTQYF. CDR3 nucleotides: TGCGCCAGCAGCTTGATCCCTACTAGCGGGGCCGATACGCAGTATTTT.

The rearrangement joins TRBV6-5 to TRBJ2-7, with 8 bases aligning to TRBD1. Germline assignment: CDR1 MNHEY and CDR2 SVGAGI. The CDR3 sequence is 13 residues long. The ends lost 11 bases at V and 3 bases at J; junction bases unmatched: 9. CDR3 loop: CAARTGLDYEQYF. The DNA of the CDR3 is TGTGCCGCTCGGACAGGGCTGGACTACGAGCAGTACTTC.

The genes are TRBV7-9 and TRBJ2-5; D perhaps matches TRBD2 (6 bases). The CDR3 spans 16 residues. Germline CDR1 is SEHNR and CDR2 is FQNEAQ (reference sequence). V was cut by 2 bases and J by 3 bases, with 16 bases left in between. The DNA for the CDR3 is TGTGCCAGCAGCTTATTGGGAGGCGGAGGGAAAGAGACCCAGTACTTC. Translating it yields CASSLLGGGGKETQYF.

The chain joins TRBV2 to TRBJ1-5; D is perhaps TRBD1 (5 bases). CDR3 length: 14 residues. Trimming took off 4 bases at V and 6 bases at J, with 13 bases between the two ends. Germline loops: CDR1 SNHLY, CDR2 FYNNEI. The CDR3 protein is CASSAVGEGQPQHF. The CDR3 coding sequence is TGTGCCAGCAGTGCGGTGGGGGAGGGTCAGCCCCAGCATTTT.

The chain employs TRBV6-1 and TRBJ1-6; no firm D call. The length of the CDR3 is 18 residues. The germline V and J ends were trimmed by 3 bases and 1 base, with 16 bases remaining between them. CDR1 is MNHNS and CDR2 is SASEGT in the germline V gene. CDR3 region: CASSDGVSGESYNSPLHF. CDR3 sequence (DNA): TGTGCCAGCAGTGATGGGGTGAGCGGTGAATCCTATAATTCACCCCTCCACTTT.

V and J are TRBV2 and TRBJ2-5, with 13 bases identical to TRBD2. The CDR3 runs to 16 residues. Germline V gene sequence: CDR1 SNHLY, CDR2 FYNNEI. The V segment lost 6 bases and the J segment 3 bases; nucleotides outside the gene matches: 7. CDR3 bases: TGTGCCAGCAGGCGTAGACTAGCGGGGGGTGAAGAGACCCAGTACTTC. It encodes CASRRRLAGGEETQYF.

This clone was observed many times. The rearrangement links TRBV5-1 to TRBJ1-1, with a possible D match to TRBD1 (5 bases). This CDR3 is built from 13 residues. Germline V gene sequence: CDR1 SGHRS, CDR2 YFSETQ. Trimming shortened V by 7 bases and J by 1 base, and 11 bases separated the two germline ends. CDR3 sequence: CASVQDQNTEAFF. CDR3 bases: TGCGCCAGCGTACAGGATCAGAACACTGAAGCTTTCTTT.

This chain links TRBV28 with TRBJ2-3, with a possible D match to TRBD1 (9 bases). With 6 bases removed from V and 6 bases from J, the gap between germline ends came to 19 bases. The CDR3 runs 15 residues. CDR1 MDHEN and CDR2 SYDVKM come from the germline V gene. The CDR3 protein is CASRVAGQGYDTQYF. The CDR3 nucleotides are TGTGCCAGCAGGGTAGCGGGACAGGGTTATGATACGCAGTATTTT. Looking up the rest from reference TRBV28 and TRBJ2-3 gives the full variable domain: DVKVTQSSRYLVKRTGEKVFLECVQDMDHENMFWYRQDPGLGLRLIYFSYDVKMKEKGDIPEGYSVSREKKERFSLILESASTNQTSMYLCASRVAGQGYDTQYFGPGTRLTVL.

This sequence joins TRBV9 and TRBJ2-1; 9 bases are shared with TRBD2. V lost 4 bases, J lost 3 bases, and 11 bases stayed unmatched. The germline CDR1 and CDR2 sequences are SGDLS and YYNGEE. CDR3 length equals 17 residues. CDR3: CASSPSGGGGVYNEQFF. CDR3 bases: TGTGCCAGCAGCCCTTCAGGAGGCGGGGGGGTCTACAATGAGCAGTTCTTC.

This clone was observed once. This chain uses TRBV28 with TRBJ1-1, with 8 bases aligning to TRBD1. This CDR3 is 15 amino acids long. The trim removed 5 bases at V and 0 bases at J, leaving 5 bases unmatched. Germline V CDR1 and CDR2: MDHEN, SYDVKM. CDR3 DNA sequence: TGTGCCAGCAGTATCGGGACAGGTATGAACACTGAAGCTTTCTTT. It is translated as CASSIGTGMNTEAFF.

The chain links TRBV5-1 to TRBJ2-2; no clear D gene. Germline CDR1 and CDR2: SGHRS and YFSETQ. V was trimmed by 0 bases and J by 1 base, leaving 13 bases between them. This CDR3 is built from 17 residues. The CDR3 here is CASSLEGGGMNTGELFF. The CDR3 bases are TGCGCCAGCAGCTTGGAAGGTGGCGGAATGAACACCGGGGAGCTGTTTTTT.

This clone was recorded once. The chain combines TRBV29-1 with TRBJ1-5; 8 bases align to TRBD1. V was pared by 6 bases and J by 4 bases, with 5 bases of the junction left unmatched. Germline V gives CDR1 SQVTM, CDR2 ANQGSEA. The CDR3 has 13 amino acids. The CDR3 DNA follows: TGCAGCGTCACAGGGGGGAAGAATCAGCCCCAGCATTTT. This sequence encodes CSVTGGKNQPQHF.

This clone was picked up one time. The rearrangement joins TRBV4-1 to TRBJ2-1; 9 nucleotides agree with TRBD2. CDR1 is MGHRA, CDR2 YSYEKL, per germline. V shed 3 bases and J 6 bases; nucleotides not matched to a gene: 6. The CDR3 sequence is 15 residues long. The CDR3 spells CASSQVGTSINEQFF. CDR3 DNA sequence: TGCGCCAGCAGCCAGGTCGGGACTAGCATCAATGAGCAGTTCTTC.

The chain has TRBV19 and TRBJ2-3; TRBD2 matches at 14 bases. CDR3 length: 18 residues. The germline gives CDR1 LNHDA, CDR2 SQIVND (reference sequence). Unmatched junction bases numbered 13, after V lost 5 bases and J lost 6 bases. The CDR3 here is CASSSEGGTSGRLDTQYF. The DNA for the CDR3 is TGTGCCAGTAGTTCTGAGGGGGGGACTAGCGGGAGATTGGATACGCAGTATTTT.

The chain employs TRBV19 and TRBJ1-2, with TRBD1 matching 9 bases. V lost 5 bases, J lost 4 bases, and 8 bases stayed unmatched. The CDR3 is 15 residues long. Looked up from germline, CDR1 is LNHDA and CDR2 is SQIVND (reference sequence). The CDR3 sequence: CASSSPGDRAYGYTF. In DNA, the CDR3 is TGTGCCAGTAGTTCTCCCGGGGACAGGGCCTATGGCTACACCTTC.

This chain uses TRBV7-2 with TRBJ2-3; D is undetermined. In germline, CDR1 is SGHTA, CDR2 FQGNSA. The CDR3 loop spans 13 amino acids. V lost 3 bases, J lost 4 bases, and 8 bases lay in between. The CDR3 reads CASSFYSADTQYF. The CDR3 DNA reads as TGTGCCAGCAGCTTTTATTCGGCAGATACGCAGTATTTT.

This chain joins TRBV6-6 and TRBJ1-2; TRBD1 might be the D (5 bases). V was trimmed by 0 bases and J by 1 base, leaving 9 bases between them. Germline CDR1 and CDR2: MNHNY and SVGAGI (reference sequence). There are 15 residues in the CDR3. The CDR3 coding sequence is TGTGCCAGCAGTTACTCGGCAGGGCTTAACTATGGCTACACCTTC. This gives the protein CASSYSAGLNYGYTF.

This chain's CDR3 is CATSGLAGEADNEQFF. Written as DNA, the CDR3 is TGTGCCACCAGTGGGCTAGCGGGAGAGGCGGACAATGAGCAGTTCTTC. V gene TRBV24-1 combines with J gene TRBJ2-1, with 10 bases aligning to TRBD2. The CDR3 runs to 16 residues. CDR1 is KGHDR, CDR2 SFDVKD, per germline. V trimming: 5 bases; J trimming: 5 bases; junction bases outside the gene matches: 8.

This chain connects TRBV2 to TRBJ1-2, with D maybe TRBD1 (6 bases). V was shortened by 7 bases and J by 3 bases, with 12 bases between the two germline ends. CDR1 SNHLY and CDR2 FYNNEI come from the germline V gene. The CDR3 is 13 amino acids. In nucleotides, the CDR3 is TGTGCCAGCATGGCAGGGGTTTACTATGGCTACACCTTC. Amino acid sequence: CASMAGVYYGYTF.

In nucleotides, the CDR3 is TGTGCCAGCAGTTTATCCCGGGACACTGAAGCTTTCTTT. This gives the protein CASSLSRDTEAFF. This sequence joins TRBV27 and TRBJ1-1; D remains ambiguous. CDR3 size: 13 residues. Trimming removed 0 bases at V and 3 bases at J, with 5 bases between. The germline V gene has CDR1 MNHEY and CDR2 SMNVEV (reference sequence).

The chain links TRBV7-9 to TRBJ2-7, with D possibly TRBD1 on 6 matching bases. The length of the CDR3 is 14 residues. V was pared by 1 base and J by 2 bases, with 9 bases between. Germline CDR1 and CDR2: SEHNR and FQNEAQ (reference sequence). For the CDR3, the DNA is TGTGCCAGCAGCTTAGTAGGGGGAGCCTACGAGCAGTACTTC. It is translated as CASSLVGGAYEQYF.

V gene TRBV7-9 combines with J gene TRBJ1-2, with 8 nucleotides matching TRBD1. V was clipped by 3 bases and J by 0 bases; unmatched bases: 9. The CDR3 totals 17 residues. Germline V gene sequence: CDR1 SEHNR, CDR2 FQNEAQ (reference sequence). The CDR3 loop is CASSFDPGTGPNYGYTF. The CDR3 DNA is TGTGCCAGCAGCTTTGACCCAGGGACAGGACCTAACTATGGCTACACCTTC.

The chain uses TRBV14 and TRBJ1-5; 10 bases are shared with TRBD1. The V gene end was trimmed by 3 bases and the J gene end by 7 bases; junction bases not matched to a gene: 6. Germline values: CDR1 SGHDN, CDR2 FVKESK. The CDR3 runs 15 residues. The CDR3 reads CASSQTGGAGQPQHF. CDR3 in DNA: TGTGCCAGCAGCCAGACAGGGGGCGCGGGACAGCCCCAGCATTTT.

The chain employs TRBV9 and TRBJ1-4; the match to TRBD1 covers 7 bases. The CDR3 consists of 16 residues. V lost 1 base to trimming and J lost 3 bases; unmatched junction nucleotides: 6. Germline V CDR1 and CDR2: SGDLS, YYNGEE. The CDR3 here is CASSVSPGQPNEKLFF. The CDR3 DNA reads as TGTGCCAGCAGCGTATCACCGGGACAGCCTAATGAAAAACTGTTTTTT.

This chain connects TRBV29-1 to TRBJ1-1; 7 positions agree with TRBD1. Trimming at V came to 6 bases and at J to 0 bases, leaving 7 bases not matched to a gene. CDR1 and CDR2 from the germline V gene are SQVTM and ANQGSEA. This CDR3 region has 14 residues. The CDR3 coding sequence is TGCAGCGTAGCATGGGGACAGCTGAACACTGAAGCTTTCTTT. Translation gives CSVAWGQLNTEAFF.

This clone showed up just once. The V and J genes are TRBV10-2 and TRBJ2-2; 9 bases match TRBD2. Losses at the gene ends were 8 bases for V and 3 bases for J; bases not matched to a gene: 4. This CDR3 region has 14 residues. CDR1 is WSHSY and CDR2 is SAAADI in the germline V gene. This CDR3 is CASETSGHTGELFF. CDR3 coding DNA: TGCGCCAGCGAGACTAGCGGACACACCGGGGAGCTGTTTTTT.

The rearrangement uses TRBV19 and TRBJ2-3; TRBD2 might be the D (6 bases). Germline V gives CDR1 LNHDA, CDR2 SQIVND (reference sequence). V gave up 3 bases and J gave up 2 bases, with 9 bases separating them. The CDR3 totals 14 residues. The CDR3, as DNA: TGTGCCAGTAGTATCACGGGGGACACAGATACGCAGTATTTT. Translation gives CASSITGDTDTQYF.

This chain links TRBV6-6 with TRBJ1-2, with a tentative D call TRBD1 (6 bases). Germline V gives CDR1 MNHNY, CDR2 SVGAGI (reference sequence). CDR3 length: 12 residues. V lost 4 bases, J lost 8 bases, and 11 bases lay in between. CDR3 in DNA: TGTGCCAGCAGTTTACAGGGAACCGGCTACACCTTC. Its protein is CASSLQGTGYTF.

This chain uses TRBV7-8 with TRBJ2-3; D is possibly TRBD1 (5 bases). Germline CDR1 is SGHVS and CDR2 is FQNEAQ. This CDR3 comprises 14 residues. V lost 5 bases and J 4 bases, leaving 13 bases between the germline ends. The CDR3 is CASSPGRVPDTQYF. The CDR3 DNA reads TGTGCCAGCAGCCCCGGCAGGGTCCCAGATACGCAGTATTTT.

The CDR3 is CASSPPPTVSYEQYF. The CDR3 region has the DNA TGTGCCAGCAGTCCTCCCCCGACAGTTTCCTACGAGCAGTACTTC. The chain couples TRBV28 to TRBJ2-7, with TRBD1 as a possible D gene (5 bases). The CDR3 length is 15 residues. Germline V gives CDR1 MDHEN, CDR2 SYDVKM. Trimming took off 5 bases at V and 1 base at J, with 15 bases between the two ends.

The chain couples TRBV7-3 to TRBJ2-2, with D tentatively TRBD1 (6 bases). The V gene's germline CDR1 is SGHTA and CDR2 FQGTGA. V lost 2 bases and J 5 bases, leaving 12 bases between the germline ends. The CDR3 loop spans 15 amino acids. The chain's CDR3 is CASSLEGGRTGELFF. The DNA for the CDR3 is TGTGCCAGCAGCTTAGAAGGGGGACGGACCGGGGAGCTGTTTTTT.